This T cell receptor (beta chain) was found in a study of read filtering for tumor transcriptome and immune sequencing. Study-wide background: DNase treatment preceded whole-transcriptome library preparation.

The library was built from roughly 400 ng RNA with molecular barcoded adaptors for alpha/delta and beta/gamma chains. TCRdb reanalysed the reads using MiXCR and keeps one entry per CDR3 protein. The sample holds more than 100,000 distinct CDR3 sequences; 13% are singletons and the top ten take approximately 10%. Germline trimming cut 5 bases from V and 10 bases from J; bases unmatched to any gene: 4. This CDR3 region has 13 residues. This clonotype was observed many times. V and J are TRBV12-3 or TRBV12-4 and TRBJ2-1, with 11 nucleotides matching TRBD1. Sequenced input: a population of CD138-negative cells sorted from bone marrow. This TCR was recovered from a donor at least 40 years old with multiple myeloma. CDR3 in DNA: TGTGCCAGCAGTGCGGGACAGGGGGGGGAGCAGTTCTTC. This translates into CASSAGQGGEQFF.